The rows below give T cell receptor beta chains drawn from one sample of a study of blood T cell repertoires in COVID-19. Measured with immunoSEQ multiplex PCR; TCRdb has only the in-frame clones, and not every one. Here the sample spans more than 450,000 clones, 87% being singletons. Sequencing was done on a sample of PBMCs or T cells enriched from blood (not recorded which). Receptors originate from a woman between 18 and 30 years old who had recovered from COVID-19. The CDR3 runs from the conserved cysteine through the conserved F or W. The D gene is left open where the match is weak. Size values are once, few and many counts, or a class for expanded clones, and some rows have none.

cdr3_nt	cdr3_aa	j_call	clone_size	cdr3_length	v_call	d_call
TGTGCCAGCAGTTACCGGCGGGGCTTGAACACCGGGGAGCTGTTTTTT	CASSYRRGLNTGELFF	TRBJ2-2	few	16	TRBV6-5	NA
TGTGCAAGTAGACAGTGGGGTCGTTTTGATAATTCACCCCTCCACTTT	CASRQWGRFDNSPLHF	TRBJ1-6	NA	16	TRBV12-2	NA
TGCGCCAGCAGCTATTCTTCAGGGGGCGGCGAGCAGTACTTC	CASSYSSGGGEQYF	TRBJ2-7	NA	14	TRBV4-1	TRBD1
TGTGCCAGCAGCCCTTACGGGGGTCTCAACTATGGCTACACCTTC	CASSPYGGLNYGYTF	TRBJ1-2	NA	15	TRBV27	NA
TGTGCCAGCAGGGCTCTAGCGGGGACGCCTCAAGAGACCCAGTACTTC	CASRALAGTPQETQYF	TRBJ2-5	NA	16	TRBV11-2	TRBD2
TGTGCCAGCAGTTACCTTCAGGGAACTGAAGCTTTCTTT	CASSYLQGTEAFF	TRBJ1-1	NA	13	TRBV12-3/TRBV12-4	NA
TGTGCCAGCAGCCAGGGGGCAGGGGGTCCTGAAGCTTTCTTT	CASSQGAGGPEAFF	TRBJ1-1	NA	14	TRBV7-9	TRBD1
TGTGCCAGCCGTACGGAGGACAGACCCTACGAGCAGTACTTC	CASRTEDRPYEQYF	TRBJ2-7	NA	14	TRBV6-5	NA
TGTGCCAGCAGCTTGGACGGAGGTCGTTCCTACGAGCAGTACTTC	CASSLDGGRSYEQYF	TRBJ2-7	NA	15	TRBV5-4	NA
TGCGCCAGCCAGGGACAGAACAAAAACATTCAGTACTTC	CASQGQNKNIQYF	TRBJ2-4	NA	13	TRBV5-1	TRBD1
TGTGCCAGCAAGTCCCTTAAGGGGGACTATGGCTACACCTTC	CASKSLKGDYGYTF	TRBJ1-2	once	14	TRBV21-1	NA
TGTGCCAGCAGCTTAGAGTTGGACAGCTTCAATGAAAAACTGTTTTTT	CASSLELDSFNEKLFF	TRBJ1-4	NA	16	TRBV11-2	NA
TGTGCCAGCAGTTCTCGGGGGGGATTACAAGCTTTCTTT	CASSSRGGLQAFF	TRBJ1-1	NA	13	TRBV6-5	NA
TGTGCCAGCAGCTCTACAGGGGACAATCTCTCGAGCTATGGCTACACCTTC	CASSSTGDNLSSYGYTF	TRBJ1-2	NA	17	TRBV7-2	TRBD1
TGTGCCATCGGGGGGACAGGGGCTCAGCCCCAGCATTTT	CAIGGTGAQPQHF	TRBJ1-5	few	13	TRBV10-3	TRBD1
TGCGCCAGCAGCCTAACAGGATTGAACACTGAAGCTTTCTTT	CASSLTGLNTEAFF	TRBJ1-1	NA	14	TRBV5-1	NA
TGTGCCAGCAGTAAACCGGGACAGGGGTTTCGGAACACTGAAGCTTTCTTT	CASSKPGQGFRNTEAFF	TRBJ1-1	NA	17	TRBV2	TRBD1
TGTGCCAGCAGTTTCTCAGCGGGGGCCAATGAGCAGTTCTTC	CASSFSAGANEQFF	TRBJ2-1	NA	14	TRBV27	TRBD2
TGTGCCAGCAGCTTAATTCGGGAGGAAACTGAAGCTTTCTTT	CASSLIREETEAFF	TRBJ1-1	NA	14	TRBV11-2	NA
TGTGCCAGGCGAGGGCGAGGACCCGAAAATGAAAAACTGTTTTTT	CARRGRGPENEKLFF	TRBJ1-4	NA	15	TRBV2	NA
TGTGCCAGCAGTGAACAGGAGGGCACTGAAGCTTTCTTT	CASSEQEGTEAFF	TRBJ1-1	NA	13	TRBV2	NA
TGTGCCAGTAGTATGTATTTGAGCAATCAGCCCCAGCATTTT	CASSMYLSNQPQHF	TRBJ1-5	once	14	TRBV19	NA
TGTGCCAGCAGTGAACAGGCAGGGGGAGAAGCTTTCTTT	CASSEQAGGEAFF	TRBJ1-1	NA	13	TRBV2	TRBD1
TGTGCCACCAGCAGCCAGGGTTACACTGAAGCTTTCTTT	CATSSQGYTEAFF	TRBJ1-1	once	13	TRBV15	NA
TGTGCTAGTGGCCTCGGACAGGGGCAAGGAAAACTGTTTTTT	CASGLGQGQGKLFF	TRBJ1-4	NA	14	TRBV12-5	TRBD1
TGTGCCAGCAGTAGGGGACAGGGAGCCGAAGCTTTCTTT	CASSRGQGAEAFF	TRBJ1-1	NA	13	TRBV6-1	TRBD1
TGTGCCAGCAGCCCCCGGACTAGCGTAACCCACGAGCAGTACTTC	CASSPRTSVTHEQYF	TRBJ2-7	NA	15	TRBV3-1/TRBV3-2	TRBD2
TGTGCCAGCACAAGCGGGTCCCTCTCCTACAATGAGCAGTTCTTC	CASTSGSLSYNEQFF	TRBJ2-1	NA	15	TRBV6-5	NA
TGTGCCAGCATCGGGACAGCCGATCCTTCCTACGAGCAGTACTTC	CASIGTADPSYEQYF	TRBJ2-7	NA	15	TRBV28	TRBD1
TGTGCCAGCAGCGTACCGGGGGGAACTGAAGCTTTCTTT	CASSVPGGTEAFF	TRBJ1-1	NA	13	TRBV27	NA
TGTGCCAGTAGTCAGGGGCCCACCTCTGGAAACACCATATATTTT	CASSQGPTSGNTIYF	TRBJ1-3	NA	15	TRBV19	NA